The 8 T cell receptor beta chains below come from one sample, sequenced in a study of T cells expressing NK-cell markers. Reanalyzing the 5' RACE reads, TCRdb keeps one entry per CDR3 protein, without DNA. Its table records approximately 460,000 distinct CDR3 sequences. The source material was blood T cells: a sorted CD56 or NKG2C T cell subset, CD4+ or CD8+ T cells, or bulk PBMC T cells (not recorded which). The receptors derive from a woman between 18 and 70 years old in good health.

CDR3: CASSSGTGGSPLHF. The chain employs TRBV5-1 and TRBJ1-6; TCRdb designates TRBD1, a call that cannot be tested without DNA. CDR3 length: 14 residues. CDR1 and CDR2 (germline): SGHRS, YFSETQ.

Here the CDR3 reads CAIGKLDHEQYF. The chain joins TRBV10-3 to TRBJ2-7. The CDR3 length is 12 residues. Germline CDR1 and CDR2: ENHRY and SYGVKD.

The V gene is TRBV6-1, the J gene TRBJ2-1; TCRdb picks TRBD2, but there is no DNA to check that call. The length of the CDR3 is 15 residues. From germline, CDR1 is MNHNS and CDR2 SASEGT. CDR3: CASSETSGDYNEQFF.

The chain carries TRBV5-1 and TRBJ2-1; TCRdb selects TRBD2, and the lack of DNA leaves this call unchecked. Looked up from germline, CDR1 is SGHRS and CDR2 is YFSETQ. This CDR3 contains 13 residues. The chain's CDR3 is CASAAGGRYEQFF.

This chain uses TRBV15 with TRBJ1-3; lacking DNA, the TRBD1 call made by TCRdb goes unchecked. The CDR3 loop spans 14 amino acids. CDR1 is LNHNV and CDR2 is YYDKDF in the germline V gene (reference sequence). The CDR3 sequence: CATSSGGSGNTIYF. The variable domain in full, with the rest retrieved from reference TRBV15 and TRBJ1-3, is DAMVIQNPRYQVTQFGKPVTLSCSQTLNHNVMYWYQQKSSQAPKLLFHYYDKDFNNEADTPDNFQSRRPNTSFCFLDIRSPGLGDTAMYLCATSSGGSGNTIYFGEGSWLTVV.

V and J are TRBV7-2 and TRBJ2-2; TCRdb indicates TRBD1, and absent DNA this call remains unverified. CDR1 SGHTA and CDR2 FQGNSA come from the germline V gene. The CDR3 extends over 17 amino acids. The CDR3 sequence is CASSLGPRGPYTGELFF.

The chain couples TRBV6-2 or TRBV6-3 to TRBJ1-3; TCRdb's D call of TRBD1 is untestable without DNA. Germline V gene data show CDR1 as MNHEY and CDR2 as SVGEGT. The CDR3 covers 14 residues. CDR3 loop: CASTGMSSGNTIYF.

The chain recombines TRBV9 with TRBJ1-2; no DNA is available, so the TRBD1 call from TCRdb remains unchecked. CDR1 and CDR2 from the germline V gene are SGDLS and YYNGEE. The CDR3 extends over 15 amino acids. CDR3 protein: CASSGGLDRNYGYTF.